The clone carrying this T cell receptor beta chain was detected once. The antigen remains undetermined. The data were obtained in a study of cytomegalovirus exposure and HLA in healthy donors. V shed 5 bases and J shed 6 bases, with 10 bases lying between them. The CDR3 spans 13 residues. From germline, CDR1 is SGHVS and CDR2 FQNEAQ. Study findings and constraints: In a later analysis, a missense DCLRE1C variant was linked to TCR beta V- and J-gene trimming.

PCR involved 60 Vbeta and 13 Jbeta primers. Assay: immunoSEQ multiplex PCR; the TCRdb copy retains only in-frame clones and omits some. The table includes some 170,000 clones, 70% to 80% detected once. The sequencing sample was made of PBMCs. The origin of this receptor is a man younger than 30 in good health and CMV-seropositive. The chain employs TRBV7-8 and TRBJ2-2, with D perhaps matching TRBD1 (5 bases). The CDR3 spells CASSSRVPGELFF. The CDR3 bases are TGTGCCAGCAGCAGCAGGGTTCCCGGGGAGCTGTTTTTT.